These T cell receptor beta chains were read from a single sample in a study of shared clonotypes between healthy human individuals. Repertoires were generated with immunoSEQ multiplex PCR, while TCRdb's copy carries only in-frame clones and drops some. The sample yields hundreds of thousands of clones, nearly 98% seen once. Material for sequencing was naive CD8+ T cells sorted from blood. These receptors all come from a man aged 30 to 45 in good health. Each CDR3 is given with its conserved first and last residue. D genes are given only for firm matches. Expanded clones are given a class, and other clones once, few, many or no size at all.

v_call	j_call	clone_size	d_call	cdr3_nt	cdr3_aa
TRBV6-1	TRBJ2-2	NA	NA	TGTGCCAGCAGGATCGAGAACACCGGGGAGCTGTTTTTT	CASRIENTGELFF
TRBV10-3	TRBJ2-2	NA	TRBD1	TGTGCCATCAGTCCGGGACAGGGTTGGGACACCGGGGAGCTGTTTTTT	CAISPGQGWDTGELFF
TRBV27	TRBJ1-2	NA	NA	TGTGCCAGCAGTTTATCGACAGGCTTGGGCTATGGCTACACCTTC	CASSLSTGLGYGYTF
TRBV5-1	TRBJ2-7	NA	NA	TGCGCCAGCAGCTTGGCCCACAGAGGAGCCTACGAGCAGTACTTC	CASSLAHRGAYEQYF
TRBV28	TRBJ2-7	once	NA	TGTGCCAGCAGTTTTATGGGAAGTGTCTCCTACGAGCAGTACTTC	CASSFMGSVSYEQYF
TRBV7-9	TRBJ2-7	NA	NA	TGTGCCAGCAACCGGGGCAACCGACCCTACGAGCAGTACTTC	CASNRGNRPYEQYF
TRBV29-1	TRBJ2-7	NA	TRBD1	TGCAGCGTTGAAAGAAGGGACAGGGCATCCTACGAGCAGTACTTC	CSVERRDRASYEQYF
TRBV29-1	TRBJ2-3	NA	TRBD1	TGCAGCGTTACTTTCAGGGGGCAGGGCACAGATACGCAGTATTTT	CSVTFRGQGTDTQYF
TRBV11-3	TRBJ2-1	NA	TRBD2	TGTGCCAGCAGCCTTAGCGGGAGACGGCATGAGCAGTTCTTC	CASSLSGRRHEQFF
TRBV5-4	TRBJ2-2	NA	TRBD1	TGTGCCAGCAGCATTGCCGGGACAGGGAGGAACACCGGGGAGCTGTTTTTT	CASSIAGTGRNTGELFF
TRBV4-3	TRBJ2-3	NA	NA	TGCGCCAGCAGCCAAGATTTAGCGCCGAGGGGCACAGATACGCAGTATTTT	CASSQDLAPRGTDTQYF
TRBV6-5	TRBJ1-5	NA	TRBD1	TGTGCCAGCAGTTTGACAGGGGGGAATAGCAATCAGCCCCAGCATTTT	CASSLTGGNSNQPQHF
TRBV6-5	TRBJ2-7	few	TRBD1	TGTGCCAGCGCGACAGGGTTCAGCTCCTACGAGCAGTACTTC	CASATGFSSYEQYF
TRBV5-5	TRBJ1-1	NA	TRBD1	TGTGCCAGCAGCTCCGCCGGGACAGGGTTCGCTGAAGCTTTCTTT	CASSSAGTGFAEAFF
TRBV27	TRBJ2-3	NA	NA	TGTGCCAGCAGTATGACAGCCCCAGATACGCAGTATTTT	CASSMTAPDTQYF
TRBV19	TRBJ2-2	NA	NA	TGTGCCAGTAGTATTTCGGGACCCGGGGAGCTGTTTTTT	CASSISGPGELFF
TRBV5-1	TRBJ1-1	NA	NA	TGCGCCAGCAGCCGGAGGGAGGACACTGAAGCTTTCTTT	CASSRREDTEAFF
TRBV27	TRBJ1-4	NA	NA	TGTGCCAGCAGTTTCTGGGGTGGGGATGAAAAACTGTTTTTT	CASSFWGGDEKLFF
TRBV15	TRBJ2-3	NA	TRBD2	TGTGCCACCAGCAGCGGACTAGCGGTGGGGGATACGCAGTATTTT	CATSSGLAVGDTQYF
TRBV5-1	TRBJ2-2	NA	NA	TGCGCCAGCAGCCGACGAACGGACGTTAACACCGGGGAGCTGTTTTTT	CASSRRTDVNTGELFF
TRBV4-3	TRBJ2-5	NA	TRBD2	TGCGCCAGCAGCCGGACTCTACAAGGGACTAGCGGGAGAGAGACCCAGTACTTC	CASSRTLQGTSGRETQYF
TRBV11-1	TRBJ2-5	NA	NA	TGTGCCAGCAGCTTCGGGAACAGCCTCCAACTCAGGTACCAAGAGACCCAGTACTTC	CASSFGNSLQLRYQETQYF
TRBV27	TRBJ2-7	NA	NA	TGTGCCAGCAGTTTATCGAGGGCCTACGAGCAGTACTTC	CASSLSRAYEQYF
TRBV6-1	TRBJ2-2	NA	TRBD1	TGTGCCAGCAGTGAGACAGGGGCGACCGGGGAGCTGTTTTTT	CASSETGATGELFF
TRBV10-1	TRBJ2-7	NA	TRBD2	TGCGCCAGCATCAAGGGGTCACTAGCGGACTACTACGAGCAGTACTTC	CASIKGSLADYYEQYF
TRBV18	TRBJ2-7	NA	TRBD1	TGTGCCAGCTCTCAACAGGGGGAGCCCTACGAGCAGTACTTC	CASSQQGEPYEQYF